A selection of T cell receptor beta chains follows, all from one sample in a study of blood T cell repertoires in COVID-19. Sequenced by immunoSEQ multiplex PCR; TCRdb stores in-frame clones only, minus some. This sample has tens of thousands of clones, with approximately 80% found just once. Sequenced: peripheral blood. Source of these receptors: a human donor in a cohort sampled during active COVID-19. Both conserved end residues are part of each CDR3. Fields, in order: J gene, clone size, D gene, V gene, CDR3 DNA, CDR3 protein. The D gene is left open where the match is weak. The size field is filled for only some rows; it gives once, few, many or a size class.

J: TRBJ1-2
size: -
D: -
V: TRBV18
DNA: TGTGCCAGCTCACCATCAGGGGACGGCTACACCTTC
CDR3: CASSPSGDGYTF

J: TRBJ2-5
size: -
D: -
V: TRBV13
DNA: TGTGCCAGCAGCTTCCGGGGGCAAGAGACCCAGTACTTC
CDR3: CASSFRGQETQYF

J: TRBJ1-5
size: few
D: -
V: TRBV7-9
DNA: TGTGCCAGCAGCTTAGGATCCGGGGGCAATCAGCCCCAGCATTTT
CDR3: CASSLGSGGNQPQHF

J: TRBJ2-3
size: -
D: -
V: TRBV15
DNA: TGTGCCACCAGCAGACTCGAGGGCACAGATACGCAGTATTTT
CDR3: CATSRLEGTDTQYF

J: TRBJ2-1
size: -
D: -
V: TRBV20-1
DNA: TGCAGTGCTAGAGGGCTCGATGAGCAGTTCTTC
CDR3: CSARGLDEQFF

J: TRBJ1-2
size: -
D: TRBD1
V: TRBV19
DNA: TGTGCCAGTACCCAGGACAGGGCGAACTATGGCTACACCTTC
CDR3: CASTQDRANYGYTF

J: TRBJ2-1
size: -
D: -
V: TRBV7-9
DNA: TGTGCCAGCAGATCCAGGGGAAGCTACAATGAGCAGTTCTTC
CDR3: CASRSRGSYNEQFF

J: TRBJ2-5
size: -
D: -
V: TRBV5-1
DNA: TGCGCCAGCAGCCCGGGTTTGGTGCAAGAGACCCAGTACTTC
CDR3: CASSPGLVQETQYF

J: TRBJ2-3
size: -
D: TRBD2
V: TRBV18
DNA: TGTGCCAGCTCCTTAGCGGGAGAAGAAGATACGCAGTATTTT
CDR3: CASSLAGEEDTQYF

J: TRBJ1-1
size: -
D: -
V: TRBV5-4
DNA: TGTGCCAGCAGCCGTAGCAGTAATGAAGCTTTCTTT
CDR3: CASSRSSNEAFF

J: TRBJ2-3
size: -
D: -
V: TRBV18
DNA: TGTGCCAGCTCACCACTGCGGACAAGCACAGATACGCAGTATTTT
CDR3: CASSPLRTSTDTQYF

J: TRBJ1-4
size: -
D: -
V: TRBV4-3
DNA: TGCGCCAGCAGCCAGATGGGGCAGGGGAAGGAAAAACTGTTTTTT
CDR3: CASSQMGQGKEKLFF

J: TRBJ2-2
size: -
D: TRBD1
V: TRBV11-2
DNA: TGTGCCAGCAGCTTAGATCGACAGGGGATCGGGGAGCTGTTTTTT
CDR3: CASSLDRQGIGELFF

J: TRBJ2-2
size: -
D: -
V: TRBV5-1
DNA: TGCGCCAGCAGCTTAAATTATGGCGGGAACACCGGGGAGCTGTTTTTT
CDR3: CASSLNYGGNTGELFF

J: TRBJ1-1
size: -
D: -
V: TRBV2
DNA: TGTGCCAGCAGTGAACCGAGGATTAACACTGAAGCTTTCTTT
CDR3: CASSEPRINTEAFF

J: TRBJ1-1
size: -
D: -
V: TRBV19
DNA: TGTGCCAGTAGTGTCGGGACACTTAACACTGAAGCTTTCTTT
CDR3: CASSVGTLNTEAFF

J: TRBJ1-1
size: -
D: -
V: TRBV28
DNA: TGTGCCAGCAGTTCAACGACAGATGAAGCTTTCTTT
CDR3: CASSSTTDEAFF

J: TRBJ2-1
size: once
D: TRBD1
V: TRBV7-9
DNA: TGTGCCAGCAGCTTAGCCCGGGACAGCTGGACCTACAATGAGCAGTTCTTC
CDR3: CASSLARDSWTYNEQFF

J: TRBJ2-7
size: once
D: TRBD2
V: TRBV6-1
DNA: TGTGCCAGCAGTGACCCCGGGACTAGCGGGAGGGGGACCTACGAGCAGTACTTC
CDR3: CASSDPGTSGRGTYEQYF

J: TRBJ1-1
size: -
D: -
V: TRBV9
DNA: TGTGCCAGCAGCGTAGCTGGGACACTTAACACTGAAGCTTTCTTT
CDR3: CASSVAGTLNTEAFF

J: TRBJ2-5
size: -
D: TRBD2
V: TRBV10-3
DNA: TGTGCCATCAGCTCAGCTAGCGGTCAAGAGACCCAGTACTTC
CDR3: CAISSASGQETQYF

J: TRBJ1-1
size: -
D: -
V: TRBV18
DNA: TGTGCCAGCTCACCACCGGGGGCCCCGAACACTGAAGCTTTCTTT
CDR3: CASSPPGAPNTEAFF

J: TRBJ2-1
size: -
D: -
V: TRBV2
DNA: TGTGCCAGCAGTGAACGCGAGAGCTCCTACAATGAGCAGTTCTTC
CDR3: CASSERESSYNEQFF

J: TRBJ1-1
size: -
D: -
V: TRBV19
DNA: TGTGCCAGTAGTATGGGGGGGCTTTGGACTGAAGCTTTCTTT
CDR3: CASSMGGLWTEAFF

J: TRBJ1-2
size: -
D: TRBD1
V: TRBV7-9
DNA: TGTGCCAGCAGCTCGTACAGGGGTAAGAGTGAGCTATATGGCTACACCTTC
CDR3: CASSSYRGKSELYGYTF

J: TRBJ2-7
size: -
D: -
V: TRBV7-9
DNA: TGTGCCAGCAGCTCTCCCGGGACTGAGTCCTCCTACGAGCAGTACTTC
CDR3: CASSSPGTESSYEQYF

J: TRBJ2-4
size: -
D: TRBD2
V: TRBV28
DNA: TGTGCCAGCAGTTTAAACCCCCCGGGGGGATGGGGAAAAAACATTCAGTACTTC
CDR3: CASSLNPPGGWGKNIQYF

J: TRBJ2-7
size: -
D: -
V: TRBV2
DNA: TGTGCCAGCAGTGCCCGATCCACAAACTCCTACGAGCAGTACTTC
CDR3: CASSARSTNSYEQYF

J: TRBJ2-7
size: -
D: -
V: TRBV5-1
DNA: TGCGCCAGCAGCTTTCGACAGGGAGGCTACGAGCAGTACTTC
CDR3: CASSFRQGGYEQYF

J: TRBJ2-2
size: -
D: -
V: TRBV19
DNA: TGTGCCAGTAGCTTCAGGGACACCGGGGAGCTGTTTTTT
CDR3: CASSFRDTGELFF

J: TRBJ1-1
size: -
D: -
V: TRBV19
DNA: TGTGCCAGTAGTAACACCCAGATCCGTAACACTGAAGCTTTCTTT
CDR3: CASSNTQIRNTEAFF

J: TRBJ2-7
size: -
D: TRBD2
V: TRBV3-1/TRBV3-2
DNA: TGTGCCAGCAGTCATAGCGGGGGTAGCTACGAGCAGTACTTC
CDR3: CASSHSGGSYEQYF

J: TRBJ2-3
size: -
D: TRBD1
V: TRBV5-1
DNA: TGCGCCAGCAGCCCACAGGGGTTGACCACAGATACGCAGTATTTT
CDR3: CASSPQGLTTDTQYF

J: TRBJ1-6
size: -
D: -
V: TRBV10-1
DNA: TGCGCCAGCAGTGCGGGTAACGCCAATGCTTTGAATTCACCCCTCCACTTT
CDR3: CASSAGNANALNSPLHF

J: TRBJ1-4
size: -
D: -
V: TRBV6-5
DNA: TGTGCCAGCAGTTTCACTTCTGGAAGTATCGGGGAAAAACTGTTTTTT
CDR3: CASSFTSGSIGEKLFF

J: TRBJ2-1
size: -
D: -
V: TRBV5-1
DNA: TGCGCCAGCAGCCTACAGGGAACGGCGGGCTCCTACAATGAGCAGTTCTTC
CDR3: CASSLQGTAGSYNEQFF

J: TRBJ1-4
size: -
D: -
V: TRBV4-1
DNA: TGCGCCAGCAGCGCCCAGGGGCGGGCTAATGAAAAACTGTTTTTT
CDR3: CASSAQGRANEKLFF

J: TRBJ2-2
size: -
D: -
V: TRBV5-1
DNA: TGCGCCAGCACCGACCCTCAGGGGTACACCGGGGAGCTGTTTTTT
CDR3: CASTDPQGYTGELFF

J: TRBJ1-5
size: many
D: -
V: TRBV9
DNA: TGTGCCAGCAGCGTGGGCCAGAACAATCAGCCCCAGCATTTT
CDR3: CASSVGQNNQPQHF

J: TRBJ1-2
size: once
D: -
V: TRBV7-8
DNA: TGTGCCAGCAGCTTAGGGCGGAGGGATGGCTACACCTTC
CDR3: CASSLGRRDGYTF

J: TRBJ2-2
size: -
D: -
V: TRBV5-4
DNA: TGTGCCAGCAGCTTGGAAGGGGCGCTCACCGGGGAGCTGTTTTTT
CDR3: CASSLEGALTGELFF

J: TRBJ1-5
size: -
D: -
V: TRBV18
DNA: TGTGCCAGCTCACAAGACTGGAATCAGCCCCAGCATTTT
CDR3: CASSQDWNQPQHF

J: TRBJ1-1
size: few
D: -
V: TRBV11-3
DNA: TGTGCCAGCAGCTTAGACAGGAACACTGAAGCTTTCTTT
CDR3: CASSLDRNTEAFF

J: TRBJ2-5
size: -
D: -
V: TRBV11-2
DNA: TGTGCCAGCAGCTTAGGGGCAGTCCAAGAGACCCAGTACTTC
CDR3: CASSLGAVQETQYF

J: TRBJ2-2
size: few
D: TRBD1
V: TRBV27
DNA: TGTGCCAGCAGTTTAATAGGGACAGGGGGTGCCACCGGGGAGCTGTTTTTT
CDR3: CASSLIGTGGATGELFF

J: TRBJ1-1
size: -
D: -
V: TRBV4-2
DNA: TGTGCCAGCAGCCAGAAGGGGGGGACTGAAGCTTTCTTT
CDR3: CASSQKGGTEAFF

J: TRBJ2-2
size: few
D: TRBD2
V: TRBV5-4
DNA: TGTGCCAGCAGCTTGGGGGGACTAGCGGGATTTACCGGGGAGCTGTTTTTT
CDR3: CASSLGGLAGFTGELFF

J: TRBJ2-2
size: -
D: TRBD1
V: TRBV3-1/TRBV3-2
DNA: TGTGCCAGCAGCCGGGACAGGGGACTTAACACCGGGGAGCTGTTTTTT
CDR3: CASSRDRGLNTGELFF

J: TRBJ2-7
size: once
D: -
V: TRBV7-2
DNA: TGTGCCAGCAGCTGGACTTTGCACGAGCAGTACTTC
CDR3: CASSWTLHEQYF

J: TRBJ1-5
size: few
D: -
V: TRBV27
DNA: TGTGCCAGCAGTTTATTCGGGGGGCCTGCTAGCAATCAGCCCCAGCATTTT
CDR3: CASSLFGGPASNQPQHF

J: TRBJ2-5
size: -
D: -
V: TRBV27
DNA: TGTGCCAGCAGTTTAGGAGGGGGCAGGGGAGAGACCCAGTACTTC
CDR3: CASSLGGGRGETQYF

J: TRBJ1-1
size: many
D: TRBD1
V: TRBV28
DNA: TGTGCCAGCAGCCAGGGGGCTTTCACTGAAGCTTTCTTT
CDR3: CASSQGAFTEAFF

J: TRBJ2-3
size: -
D: TRBD2
V: TRBV15
DNA: TGTGCCACCAGCAGAGGGGCTAGCGGGGCATCAGATACGCAGTATTTT
CDR3: CATSRGASGASDTQYF

J: TRBJ2-3
size: -
D: TRBD2
V: TRBV28
DNA: TGTGCCAGCAGTTCCCCGGGACTAGCGGGGGGAGCGTGGTATTTT
CDR3: CASSSPGLAGGAWYF

J: TRBJ2-7
size: -
D: TRBD1
V: TRBV30
DNA: TGTGCCTGGGGGACAGGGGTGGGCTCCTACGAGCAGTACTTC
CDR3: CAWGTGVGSYEQYF

J: TRBJ2-2
size: -
D: TRBD2
V: TRBV9
DNA: TGTGCCAGCAGCCCCCATTGGGGACTAGCGAACACCGGGGAGCTGTTTTTT
CDR3: CASSPHWGLANTGELFF